This passage covers 30 T cell receptor beta chains from one sample sequenced in a study of OX40 agonist ivuxolimab in advanced cancers. Library preparation employed the immunoSEQ multiplex PCR assay. Not all clones reach the TCRdb copy of this immuneACCESS table, which keeps in-frame sequences only. Checked studies attribute under half of the gap to unresolved V genes and leave the rest unexplained. Across this sample there are some 86,000 clones, with about 90% seen only once. The ten largest clones add up to roughly 9.4% of the sample. This sample comprised CD4+ or CD8+ T cells sorted from blood, obtained in a trial of the OX40 agonist ivuxolimab. These TCRs come from an adult with an advanced solid tumor such as melanoma, head and neck, liver or kidney cancer.

The chain has TRBV9 and TRBJ1-1, with D perhaps matching TRBD1 (5 bases). CDR3 size: 14 residues. V lost 1 base and J lost 3, with 10 bases in between. Per the germline V gene, CDR1 is SGDLS and CDR2 is YYNGEE. CDR3 amino acids: CASSVLTGYTEAFF. The CDR3 DNA reads as TGTGCCAGCAGCGTACTAACAGGTTACACTGAAGCTTTCTTT. Supplemented by reference TRBV9 and TRBJ1-1, the full variable domain reads DSGVTQTPKHLITATGQRVTLRCSPRSGDLSVYWYQQSLDQGLQFLIQYYNGEERAKGNILERFSAQQFPDLHSELNLSSLELGDSALYFCASSVLTGYTEAFFGQGTRLTVV.

The J gene is TRBJ2-1, the V gene TRBV2, with TRBD2 matching 9 bases. J gave up 6 bases and V 3 bases, and 9 bases lay outside the gene matches. The CDR3 has 16 amino acids. The germline gives CDR1 SNHLY, CDR2 FYNNEI. CDR3 in amino acids: CASSEPSGVSGNEQFF. As DNA, the CDR3 is TGTGCCAGCAGTGAGCCTAGCGGGGTCTCCGGCAATGAGCAGTTCTTC.

The chain combines TRBV28 with TRBJ2-1; 10 bases agree with TRBD2. The CDR3 length is 15 residues. V lost 5 bases to trimming and J lost 6 bases; unmatched junction nucleotides: 7. Germline values: CDR1 MDHEN, CDR2 SYDVKM. Here the CDR3 DNA reads TGTGCCAGCAGTGTTAGGACTAGCGGTACCAATGAGCAGTTCTTC. Amino acids: CASSVRTSGTNEQFF.

The chain couples TRBV7-9 to TRBJ1-1; D not certain. This CDR3 spans 13 amino acids. Germline CDR1 reads SEHNR; CDR2 reads FQNEAQ (reference sequence). V lost 5 bases and J 2 bases, leaving 9 bases between the germline ends. CDR3 sequence reads: CASSRLTNTEAFF. As DNA, the CDR3 is TGTGCCAGCAGCCGCCTTACCAACACTGAAGCTTTCTTT.

V and J are TRBV6-5 and TRBJ2-7; 10 bases line up with TRBD2. CDR1 is MNHEY and CDR2 is SVGAGI in the germline V gene. The CDR3 contains 15 residues. Trimming cost V 0 bases and J 2 bases; bases outside gene matches: 1. The DNA of the CDR3 is TGTGCCAGCAGTTACTCAGGACTAGCGGCCTACGAGCAGTACTTC. Translation: CASSYSGLAAYEQYF.

The chain recombines TRBV7-3 with TRBJ2-7; 12 bases agree with TRBD1. Germline-derived CDR1 and CDR2 are SGHTA and FQGTGA. The length of the CDR3 is 13 residues. The ends lost 4 bases at V and 9 bases at J; junction bases unmatched: 4. CDR3 DNA: TGTGCCAGCAGCTCGGGACAGGGGGCGTCGCAGTACTTC. This codes for CASSSGQGASQYF.

The rearrangement joins TRBV28 to TRBJ1-2; 7 bases fit TRBD1. Germline V gene data show CDR1 as MDHEN and CDR2 as SYDVKM. V gave up 2 bases and J gave up 7 bases; unmatched junction bases: 7. This CDR3 comprises 14 residues. The chain's CDR3 is CASSLRGGAGGYTF. In DNA, the CDR3 is TGTGCCAGCAGTTTACGAGGGGGCGCGGGTGGCTACACCTTC.

The genes are TRBV11-2 and TRBJ2-5; a weak D match, TRBD1 (5 bases). The CDR3 contains 16 residues. Trimming cost V 0 bases and J 0 bases, with 11 bases left between them. The germline V gene has CDR1 SGHAT and CDR2 FQNNGV. The CDR3 region is CASSLEWGRYQETQYF. Written as DNA, the CDR3 is TGTGCCAGCAGCTTAGAGTGGGGCAGATACCAAGAGACCCAGTACTTC.

This clone was recorded a few times. The rearrangement links TRBV5-1 to TRBJ2-7; D is undetermined. Germline V CDR1 and CDR2: SGHRS, YFSETQ. CDR3 length equals 13 residues. V dropped 4 bases and J dropped 1 base, with 9 bases sitting between them. For the CDR3, the DNA is TGCGCCAGCAGCCCGTACAGTTCCTACGAGCAGTACTTC. Protein product: CASSPYSSYEQYF.

V usage is TRBV7-8 and J usage is TRBJ1-1; D is unclear. Per the germline V gene, CDR1 is SGHVS and CDR2 is FQNEAQ. V was shortened by 3 bases and J by 4 bases, with 12 bases between the two germline ends. The CDR3 loop spans 14 amino acids. For the CDR3, the DNA is TGTGCCAGCAGCTTCAGGTCCCGGGGCACTGAAGCTTTCTTT. Protein product: CASSFRSRGTEAFF. Full variable domain (remainder filled in from reference TRBV7-8 and TRBJ1-1): GAGVSQSPRYKVAKRGQDVALRCDPISGHVSLFWYQQALGQGPEFLTYFQNEAQLDKSGLPSDRFFAERPEGSVSTLKIQRTQQEDSAVYLCASSFRSRGTEAFFGQGTRLTVV.

The chain combines TRBV19 with TRBJ2-7; either TRBD1 or TRBD2 may supply D (5 bases each). Germline assignment: CDR1 LNHDA and CDR2 SQIVND (reference sequence). The CDR3 totals 15 residues. The V and J ends lost 1 base and 2 bases respectively, with 12 bases between them. CDR3 in DNA: TGTGCCAGTAGTATAGGCCCGGGACGGACCTACGAGCAGTACTTC. It encodes CASSIGPGRTYEQYF. The whole variable domain, remainder taken from reference TRBV19 and TRBJ2-7, is DGGITQSPKYLFRKEGQNVTLSCEQNLNHDAMYWYRQDPGQGLRLIYYSQIVNDFQKGDIAEGYSVSREKKESFPLTVTSAQKNPTAFYLCASSIGPGRTYEQYFGPGTRLTVT.

The gene calls are TRBV6-6 and TRBJ1-3; TRBD1 agrees at 7 bases. J was trimmed by 4 bases and V by 2 bases; bases with no gene match: 5. This CDR3 has 15 residues. Germline values: CDR1 MNHNY, CDR2 SVGAGI (reference sequence). In DNA, the CDR3 is TGTGCCAGCAGTTACGACAGGGAATGGGGAAACACCATATATTTT. This sequence encodes CASSYDREWGNTIYF.

The rearrangement joins TRBV6-6 to TRBJ2-3; 8 bases agree with TRBD1. The V gene end was trimmed by 0 bases and the J gene end by 1 base; junction bases not matched to a gene: 3. The CDR3 length is 16 residues. Germline V gives CDR1 MNHNY, CDR2 SVGAGI (reference sequence). CDR3 sequence: CASSYSTDRGTDTQYF. The DNA of the CDR3 is TGTGCCAGCAGTTACTCGACGGACAGGGGCACAGATACGCAGTATTTT.

CDR3 loop: CASSLTPSRQGGYSYEQYF. CDR3 DNA sequence: TGCGCCAGCAGCTTAACCCCAAGCCGACAGGGAGGATACTCCTACGAGCAGTACTTC. J is TRBJ2-7 and V is TRBV5-1, with D tentatively TRBD1 (7 bases). Trimming stripped 2 bases from V and 0 bases from J, with 24 bases between. The CDR3 has 19 amino acids. CDR1 is SGHRS, CDR2 YFSETQ, per germline.

The genes are TRBV6-6 and TRBJ1-5, with D perhaps TRBD1 (6 bases). The V end lost 6 bases, the J end lost 2 bases, and 11 bases lay between the germline ends. The germline CDR1 and CDR2 sequences are MNHNY and SVGAGI (reference sequence). The CDR3 spans 14 residues. CDR3 sequence reads: CASSQRQGNQPQHF. The CDR3 nucleotides read TGTGCCAGCAGCCAGAGACAGGGCAATCAGCCCCAGCATTTT.

The count of this clone is one. This sequence joins TRBV29-1 and TRBJ2-5, with D unclear. CDR1 and CDR2 from the germline V gene are SQVTM and ANQGSEA. Trimming removed 5 bases from V and 2 bases from J, with 9 bases in between. The CDR3 is 12 amino acids. This chain's CDR3 is CSVRSGQETQYF. CDR3 bases: TGCAGCGTTAGGTCAGGACAAGAGACCCAGTACTTC.

This chain joins TRBV7-9 and TRBJ2-1, with unresolved D. CDR3 size: 13 residues. The ends were cut back, 1 base at V and 10 bases at J, with 11 bases in the middle. Germline values: CDR1 SEHNR, CDR2 FQNEAQ (reference sequence). The DNA of the CDR3 is TGTGCCAGCAGCTTAGGGCGTCGGCTGGAGCAGTTCTTC. Translating it yields CASSLGRRLEQFF.

The J gene is TRBJ2-2, the V gene TRBV7-9; TRBD2 agrees at 7 bases. Germline CDR1 reads SEHNR; CDR2 reads FQNEAQ (reference sequence). The trim removed 3 bases at V and 1 base at J, leaving 8 bases unmatched. The CDR3 length is 17 residues. The CDR3 spells CASSFLSGRLNTGELFF. In DNA form, the CDR3 reads TGTGCCAGCAGCTTTCTCTCCGGGAGGTTGAACACCGGGGAGCTGTTTTTT. Supplemented by reference TRBV7-9 and TRBJ2-2, the full variable domain reads DTGVSQNPRHKITKRGQNVTFRCDPISEHNRLYWYRQTLGQGPEFLTYFQNEAQLEKSRLLSDRFSAERPKGSFSTLEIQRTEQGDSAMYLCASSFLSGRLNTGELFFGEGSRLTVL.

V gene TRBV5-1 combines with J gene TRBJ1-4; a weak D match, TRBD1 (6 bases). Germline assignment: CDR1 SGHRS and CDR2 YFSETQ. Trimming took off 0 bases at V and 7 bases at J, with 13 bases between the two ends. The CDR3 is made up of 15 amino acids. The CDR3 loop reads CASSLVGGGVEKLFF. The DNA for the CDR3 is TGCGCCAGCAGCTTGGTCGGGGGCGGGGTTGAAAAACTGTTTTTT.

This sequence joins TRBV27 and TRBJ2-2; D possibly matches TRBD1 or TRBD2 (6 bases each). Trimming removed 6 bases from V and 8 bases from J, with 13 bases in between. CDR3 length: 13 amino acids. Germline CDR1 is MNHEY and CDR2 is SMNVEV (reference sequence). The CDR3 coding sequence is TGTGCCAGCAGCTTCGGGGGCAGGGGGGAGCTGTTTTTT. Protein product: CASSFGGRGELFF.

This chain connects TRBV30 to TRBJ2-7; D unclear. V was shortened by 4 bases and J by 3 bases, with 13 bases between the two germline ends. The CDR3 consists of 13 residues. The V gene's germline CDR1 is GTSNPN and CDR2 SVGIG (reference sequence). The CDR3 is CAWMSTSVYEQYF. DNA of the CDR3: TGTGCCTGGATGTCTACAAGCGTCTACGAGCAGTACTTC.

This clone has just a few counts. The chain recombines TRBV7-9 with TRBJ2-1; D gene unclear. The V end lost 7 bases, the J end lost 11 bases, and 24 bases lay between the germline ends. Per germline, CDR1 SEHNR and CDR2 FQNEAQ (reference sequence). This CDR3 comprises 15 residues. In nucleotides, the CDR3 is TGTGCCAGCATTCCTGAAGGCGGCCCCTTAGGGCAGCAGTTCTTC. It yields the protein CASIPEGGPLGQQFF.

The chain has TRBV11-3 and TRBJ2-7; tentatively, D is TRBD2 (6 bases). V was cut by 5 bases and J by 0 bases, with 11 bases left in between. Germline values: CDR1 SGHNT, CDR2 YENEEA. The CDR3 sequence is 14 residues long. The CDR3 DNA reads as TGTGCCAGCAGCGTGAGCGGGTTCTCCTACGAGCAGTACTTC. The encoded protein is CASSVSGFSYEQYF.

Only a few counts were recorded for this clone. V usage is TRBV6-6 and J usage is TRBJ1-2; tentative D call: TRBD1 (6 bases). The CDR3 sequence is 16 residues long. V was clipped by 2 bases and J by 2 bases, with 15 bases between them. Germline V gene data show CDR1 as MNHNY and CDR2 as SVGAGI (reference sequence). The CDR3 reads CASSYLMHRENYGYTF. The CDR3 bases are TGTGCCAGCAGTTACCTGATGCACAGGGAGAACTATGGCTACACCTTC.

V gene TRBV5-1 combines with J gene TRBJ1-4, with D perhaps TRBD1 (6 bases). The CDR3 is made up of 15 amino acids. Trimming shortened V by 1 base and J by 7 bases, and 14 bases separated the two germline ends. The germline V gene has CDR1 SGHRS and CDR2 YFSETQ. The CDR3 DNA follows: TGCGCCAGCAGCTTGACAGGGTCGGTTGCTGAAAAACTGTTTTTT. As protein: CASSLTGSVAEKLFF.

This clone was found a few times. The chain is built from TRBV2 and TRBJ1-2; D remains unclear. The CDR3 loop spans 14 amino acids. V was pared by 4 bases and J by 4 bases, with 13 bases between. In germline, CDR1 is SNHLY, CDR2 FYNNEI. CDR3 sequence reads: CASSVWVQSYGYTF. In nucleotides, the CDR3 is TGTGCCAGCAGTGTCTGGGTGCAGTCCTATGGCTACACCTTC.

This clone was observed once. This chain links TRBV19 with TRBJ1-2; D perhaps matches TRBD1 (6 bases). Germline loops: CDR1 LNHDA, CDR2 SQIVND (reference sequence). The V gene lost 4 bases and the J gene lost 1 base, with 10 bases spanning the gap. CDR3 length: 14 residues. This chain's CDR3 is CASSTRGDNYGYTF. The CDR3 bases are TGTGCCAGTAGTACCAGGGGAGATAACTATGGCTACACCTTC.

This clone has a single count. The V and J genes are TRBV9 and TRBJ2-1, with 10 bases identical to TRBD2. This CDR3 has 14 residues. Trimming at V came to 3 bases and at J to 7 bases, leaving 4 bases not matched to a gene. Germline CDR1 is SGDLS and CDR2 is YYNGEE. The CDR3 is CASSGTSGGNEQFF. Here the CDR3 DNA reads TGTGCCAGCAGCGGGACTAGCGGAGGGAATGAGCAGTTCTTC.

V is TRBV6-4 and J is TRBJ2-3; 10 nucleotides agree with TRBD2. Germline loops: CDR1 MRHNA, CDR2 SNTAGT. Trimming at V came to 0 bases and at J to 0 bases, leaving 0 bases not matched to a gene. The CDR3 consists of 16 residues. CDR3 nucleotides: TGTGCCAGCAGTGACTCGACTAGCGGGAGCACAGATACGCAGTATTTT. It encodes CASSDSTSGSTDTQYF.

J is TRBJ2-1 and V is TRBV7-8, with D possibly TRBD2 on 6 matching bases. Trimming shortened V by 1 base and J by 9 bases, and 10 bases separated the two germline ends. This CDR3 has 13 residues. From germline, CDR1 is SGHVS and CDR2 FQNEAQ. The CDR3 DNA sequence: TGTGCCAGCAGCTTAGATCGTAGCGGTGAGCAGTTCTTC. It yields the protein CASSLDRSGEQFF.